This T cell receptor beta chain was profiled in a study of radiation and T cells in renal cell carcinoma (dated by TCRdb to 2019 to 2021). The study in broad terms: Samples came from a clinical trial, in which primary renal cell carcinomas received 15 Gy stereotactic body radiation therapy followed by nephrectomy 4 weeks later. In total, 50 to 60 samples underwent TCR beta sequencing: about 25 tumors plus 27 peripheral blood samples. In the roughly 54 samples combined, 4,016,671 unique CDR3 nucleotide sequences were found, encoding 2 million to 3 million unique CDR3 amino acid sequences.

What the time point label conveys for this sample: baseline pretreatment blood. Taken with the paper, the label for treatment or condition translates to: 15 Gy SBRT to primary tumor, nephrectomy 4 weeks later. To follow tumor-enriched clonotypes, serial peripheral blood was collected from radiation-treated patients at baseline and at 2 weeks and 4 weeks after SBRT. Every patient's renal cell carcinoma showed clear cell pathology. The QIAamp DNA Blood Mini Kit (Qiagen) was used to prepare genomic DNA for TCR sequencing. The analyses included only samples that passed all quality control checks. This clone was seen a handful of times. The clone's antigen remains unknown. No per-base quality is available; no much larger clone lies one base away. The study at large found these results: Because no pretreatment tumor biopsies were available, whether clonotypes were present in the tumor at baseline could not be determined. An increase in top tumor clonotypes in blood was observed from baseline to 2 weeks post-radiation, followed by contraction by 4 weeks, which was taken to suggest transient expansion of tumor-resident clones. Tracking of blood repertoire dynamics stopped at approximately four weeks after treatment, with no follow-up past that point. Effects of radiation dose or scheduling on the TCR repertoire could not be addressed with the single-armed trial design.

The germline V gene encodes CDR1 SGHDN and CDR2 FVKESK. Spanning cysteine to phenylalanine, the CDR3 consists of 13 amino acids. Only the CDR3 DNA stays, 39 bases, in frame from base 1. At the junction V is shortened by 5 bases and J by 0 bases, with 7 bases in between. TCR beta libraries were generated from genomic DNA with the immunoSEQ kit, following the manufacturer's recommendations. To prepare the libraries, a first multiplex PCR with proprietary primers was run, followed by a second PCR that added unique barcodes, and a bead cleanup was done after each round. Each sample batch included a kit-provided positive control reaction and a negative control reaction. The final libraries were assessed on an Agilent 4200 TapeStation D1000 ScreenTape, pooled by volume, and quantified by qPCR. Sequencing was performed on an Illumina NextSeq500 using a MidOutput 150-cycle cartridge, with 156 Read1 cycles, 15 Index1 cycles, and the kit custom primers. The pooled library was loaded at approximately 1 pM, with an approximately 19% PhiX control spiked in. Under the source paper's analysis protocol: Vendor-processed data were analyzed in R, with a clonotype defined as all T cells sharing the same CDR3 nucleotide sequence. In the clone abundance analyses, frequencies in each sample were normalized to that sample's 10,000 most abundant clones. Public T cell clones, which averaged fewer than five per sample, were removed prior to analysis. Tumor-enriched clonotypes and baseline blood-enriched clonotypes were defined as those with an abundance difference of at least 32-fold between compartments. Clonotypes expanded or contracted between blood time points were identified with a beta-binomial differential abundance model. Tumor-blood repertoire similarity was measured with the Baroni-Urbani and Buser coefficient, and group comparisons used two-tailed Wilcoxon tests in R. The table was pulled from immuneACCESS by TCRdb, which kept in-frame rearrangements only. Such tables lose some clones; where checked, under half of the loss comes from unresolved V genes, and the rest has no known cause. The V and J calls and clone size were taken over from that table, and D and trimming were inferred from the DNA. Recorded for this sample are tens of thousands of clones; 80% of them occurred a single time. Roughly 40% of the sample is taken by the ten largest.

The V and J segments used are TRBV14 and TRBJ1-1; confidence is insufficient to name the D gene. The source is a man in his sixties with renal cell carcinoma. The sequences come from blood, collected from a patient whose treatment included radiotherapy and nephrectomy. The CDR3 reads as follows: CASSVTMNTEAFF. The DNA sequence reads TGTGCCAGCAGCGTAACAATGAACACTGAAGCTTTCTTT.